This TCR beta chain was sequenced in a study of blood T cell repertoires in COVID-19. Across the study: Samples came from the United States, Italy and Spain, spanning acute and convalescent COVID-19.

Membership in each cohort depended on participant-reported clinical history. In the authors' workflow: Amplified reference gene primers provided the basis for estimating nucleated cell counts. This table comes from immunoSEQ multiplex PCR, and its TCRdb copy is limited to in-frame clones, with some not included. V and J calls and clone size are given by that table; D and trimming were obtained from the DNA. The sample records some 62,000 clones, roughly 80% being singletons. The CDR3 length is 13 residues. V dropped 4 bases and J dropped 4; count of bases not matched to a gene: 4. Germline CDR1 reads SGHNT; CDR2 reads YYREEE (reference sequence).

The sample consisted of PBMCs or T cells enriched from blood (not recorded which). This clonotype was obtained from a woman aged 40-49 years with acute COVID-19. J is TRBJ1-2 and V is TRBV5-4, with 7 nucleotides matching TRBD1. This CDR3 is CASSTGTAYGYTF. Written as DNA, the CDR3 is TGTGCCAGCAGCACCGGGACAGCCTATGGCTACACCTTC. The full variable domain, completed using reference TRBV5-4 and TRBJ1-2, is ETGVTQSPTHLIKTRGQQVTLRCSSQSGHNTVSWYQQALGQGPQFIFQYYREEENGRGNFPPRFSGLQFPNYSSELNVNALELDDSALYLCASSTGTAYGYTFGSGTRLTVV.